This T cell receptor (beta chain) stems from a study of blood T cell repertoires in COVID-19 (dated by TCRdb to between 2020 and 2021). Regarding the study in general: Samples from collaborators originated in the United States, Italy and Spain and spanned both the acute and convalescent phases of COVID-19. The samples were drawn from the first 160 participants of the ongoing ImmuneRACE study and from over 950 subjects provided by 6 global collaborators. The sample metadata nearly always contained a de-identified subject ID, COVID-19 status, age in years and sex. A freely available public database, intended as a resource for researchers studying the immune response to SARS-CoV-2, is where the repertoires were released. Where HLA class I and class II types were available, the types were taken from metadata supplied by the sample provider, not from assay-based typing. The dataset comprised deeply sampled blood TCRbeta repertoires from subjects exposed to, actively infected with, or recovered from COVID-19. The prospective study material was composed of cDNA or gDNA derived from T cells, B-cell-depleted T cells, or PBMCs. What the authors observed across the whole study: The amount of clinical and demographic metadata varied by source and participant and was provided uncurated.

Participants in the prospective study were aged about 18 to 89 years, lived in about two dozen United States geographic areas, and enrolled through a virtual design. In the prospective study, cohorts were assigned on the basis of participant-reported clinical history obtained from a screening survey and a study questionnaire. Recovered participants in ImmuneRACE Cohort 3 were defined by two consecutive negative NP/OP PCR tests, clearance by a healthcare professional, or resolution of symptoms. In the prospective study, whole blood, serum and a nasopharyngeal or oropharyngeal swab were collected from each participant by mobile phlebotomists. Prospective study participants could optionally give additional blood draws and questionnaires over an approximately two-month period. Prospective study blood samples were shipped either frozen or at room temperature before DNA extraction. TCRbeta CDR3 regions were amplified from genomic DNA by means of the immunoSEQ Assay, a bias-controlled multiplex PCR. The original methods were these. Nucleated cell counts per sample were estimated from amplification of reference gene primers within the assay. To quantify the absolute abundance of each unique TCRbeta CDR3 rearrangement, sequence reads were collapsed and filtered. For each sample, productive Simpson clonality was calculated by taking the square root of Simpson's diversity index across productive rearrangements. The clones in this table, taken by TCRdb from immuneACCESS, are in-frame only. Not every clone is retained; where verified, under half of the shortfall comes from an unresolved V gene, and the cause of the rest is unknown. The V and J calls and clone size were taken over from that table, and D and trimming were inferred from the DNA. The sample includes hundreds of thousands of clones, with 82% observed a single time. The ten largest account for around 3.4% of the sample.

Details on this clone: The clone's antigen remains unknown. No base qualities exist here, and no much larger clone lies one base off it.

V drops 9 bases and J drops 7 bases, leaving 21 bases in between. The CDR3, cysteine through phenylalanine, is 14 amino acids long. The CDR3 DNA has 42 bases and is translated from base 1. Sequences SNHLY (CDR1) and FYNNEI (CDR2) are obtained from the germline V gene. The specimen sequenced was PBMCs or T cells enriched from blood (not recorded which). The sequence is built from TRBV2 and TRBJ1-2, and perhaps TRBD1 as D gene, on 5 matching bases. The clonotype comes from a woman aged 60-75 years who had recovered from COVID-19. The CDR3 is CASTEGRTPPGYTF. The DNA is as follows: TGTGCCAGTACGGAGGGGCGGACACCCCCTGGCTACACCTTC.